This is a list of T cell receptor beta chains from one sample in a study of preoperative IRX-2 immunotherapy in early breast cancer. Libraries were prepared by immunoSEQ multiplex PCR; TCRdb keeps only in-frame clonotypes and omits some of them. Here the sample spans tens of thousands of clones, nearly 90% being singletons. The material sequenced was tumor tissue, taken after IRX-2 immunotherapy. The receptor set was obtained from a human donor with breast cancer. Each CDR3 is given with its conserved first and last residue. Only some rows state a clone size, as once, few, many or a class for expanded clones.

CDR3aa	j_gene	v_gene	abundance
CASSSGQLIGWEKLFF	TRBJ1-4	TRBV11-3	few
CASIKDTREDTQYF	TRBJ2-3	TRBV6-8	once
CASGGSLAGELFF	TRBJ2-2	TRBV6-8	.
CASSYVGTGPTGELFF	TRBJ2-2	TRBV6-7	.
CASSKDGANEKLFF	TRBJ1-4	TRBV6-8	.
CASRQLASTYEQYF	TRBJ2-7	TRBV6-8	.
CASSTRQGRGYTF	TRBJ1-2	TRBV19	.
CASSQDGVAGGYEQYF	TRBJ2-7	TRBV1	.
CASSSTDRNTEAFF	TRBJ1-1	TRBV11-3	.
CASSFLLQGVSGYTF	TRBJ1-2	TRBV7-7	.
CASSFLTSGTDTQYF	TRBJ2-3	TRBV7-5	.
CAGRESPNTGELFF	TRBJ2-2	TRBV7-8	.
CASSLRTGLNEQFF	TRBJ2-1	TRBV19	.
CASSPDRGQGGYTF	TRBJ1-2	TRBV19	.
CASSSPKGRGLNEQFF	TRBJ2-1	TRBV7-6	.
CASSRTGVLNAIF	TRBJ1-4	TRBV19	.
CASSLNFGFTGELFF	TRBJ2-2	TRBV14	.
CASSLASGGGSYNEQFF	TRBJ2-1	TRBV28	once
CASSYMDRGFGYTF	TRBJ1-2	TRBV6-8	.
CASSSGRVRVNTEAFF	TRBJ1-1	TRBV5-1	.
CASSRTGGAGNTIYF	TRBJ1-3	TRBV11-3	.
CASSQDVQFNQPQHF	TRBJ1-5	TRBV1	.
CASSPGLISFSSGNTIYF	TRBJ1-3	TRBV5-1	.
CAWSRATRQETQYF	TRBJ2-5	TRBV30	.
CASSREGTRGPNIQYF	TRBJ2-4	TRBV15	once
CASRAPSGGVFNEQFF	TRBJ2-1	TRBV5-1	.
CASSYGRWNTEAFF	TRBJ1-1	TRBV6-8	.
CASSPNLSTGGNYGYTF	TRBJ1-2	TRBV6-7	.
CASSLQGTGANVLTF	TRBJ2-6	TRBV19	.
CASSLGVGDQPQHF	TRBJ1-5	TRBV11-3	.
CASSYRETEAFF	TRBJ1-1	TRBV6-8	.
CASRQNGGAHTF	TRBJ1-2	TRBV28	.
CASSPKIGNEAFF	TRBJ1-1	TRBV18	.
CASKVQGAEAFF	TRBJ1-1	TRBV19	few
CASSYRSKGEDGYTF	TRBJ1-2	TRBV5-1	.
CASSISDYGYTF	TRBJ1-2	TRBV19	.
CASGGQGGAPLHF	TRBJ1-6	TRBV19	.
CASKGSLETQYF	TRBJ2-5	TRBV6-8	.
CASSFLSFGTEAFF	TRBJ1-1	TRBV7-6	.
CASRTGVRQPQHF	TRBJ1-5	TRBV19	.
CASSSRRGNTDTQYF	TRBJ2-3	TRBV18	.
CASSLDRMNTEAFF	TRBJ1-1	TRBV22-1	.
CASSLEGLKQETQYF	TRBJ2-5	TRBV11-3	few
CASSYSRAALNYGYTF	TRBJ1-2	TRBV6-8	.
CASSLGTSHFDADTQYF	TRBJ2-3	TRBV5-1	.
CASSSLAGSTDTQYF	TRBJ2-3	TRBV7-7	.
CASTLAGFGTEAFF	TRBJ1-1	TRBV28	once
CASSPASTDTQYF	TRBJ2-3	TRBV18	.
CATEGEVTGELFF	TRBJ2-2	TRBV6-8	.
CASSLIQGTTDTQYF	TRBJ2-3	TRBV7-1	.
CASTRDTMDGYTF	TRBJ1-2	TRBV6-8	.
CASSPGLAGVIGELFF	TRBJ2-2	TRBV11-3	few
CASSHDSSGNTIYF	TRBJ1-3	TRBV6-8	medium-sized
CASSGGTGGYNEQFF	TRBJ2-1	TRBV19	once
CASMSGGDTGELFF	TRBJ2-2	TRBV11-3	.